This T cell receptor (beta chain) is drawn from a study of T cells in Graves' hyperthyroidism and ophthalmopathy. Broader study findings: Using 13 V-J features, a model discriminated ophthalmopathy from stable hyperthyroidism.

RNA transcripts yielded amplified TCR beta CDR3 regions. First-round RT-PCR targeting the TCR CDR3 was performed with the HTBI primer set. TCRdb re-derived calls from the multiplex PCR reads in MiXCR, one entry per CDR3 protein. The sample carries some 620,000 distinct CDR3 sequences, about a sixth recorded once. J was trimmed by 5 bases and V by 2 bases; bases with no gene match: 6. This CDR3 comprises 16 residues. Germline loops: CDR1 MNHNY, CDR2 SVGAGI (reference sequence). The PBMCs were taken from 10 ml of fresh peripheral blood. This clonotype was detected ten times or more. Its antigen remains unknown.

V gene TRBV6-6 combines with J gene TRBJ2-1, with 10 bases fitting TRBD2. The sequenced sample consisted of blood. The sequence came from a woman in her thirties with Graves' hyperthyroidism. The CDR3 reads CASSYGGLAGDNEQFF. CDR3 nucleotide sequence: TGTGCCAGCAGTTACGGAGGTCTAGCGGGAGACAATGAGCAGTTCTTC.